This T cell receptor (beta chain) emerged from a study of blood T cell repertoires in COVID-19 (dated by TCRdb to about 2020). About the study as a whole: The collaborator samples originated in the United States, Italy and Spain and spanned the acute and convalescent phases of COVID-19. The material from the prospective study consisted of cDNA or gDNA derived from T cells, B-cell-depleted T cells, or PBMCs. The dataset comprised deeply sampled blood TCRbeta repertoires from subjects exposed to, actively infected with, or recovered from COVID-19. A freely available public database, intended as a resource for researchers studying the immune response to SARS-CoV-2, is where the repertoires were released. Samples were obtained from the ongoing ImmuneRACE study (first 160 participants) and from roughly 1,300 subjects provided by 6 global collaborators. A de-identified subject ID, COVID-19 status, age in years and sex were almost always included in the sample metadata. Where available, HLA class I and class II types were taken from metadata supplied by the sample provider and were not determined by assay-based typing. Overall study results and their limits: The quantity of clinical and demographic metadata differed by source and by participant and was supplied without curation.

TCRbeta CDR3 regions were amplified from genomic DNA using the immunoSEQ Assay, a bias-controlled multiplex PCR. In the authors' own workflow: The number of nucleated cells in each sample was estimated from the amplification of reference gene primers within the assay. Sequence reads were collapsed and filtered to measure the absolute abundance of every unique TCRbeta CDR3 rearrangement. For each sample, productive Simpson clonality was calculated as the square root of Simpson's diversity index across productive rearrangements. TCRdb stores this immuneACCESS table with in-frame sequences only. Part of the clones is absent; in the studies checked, under half of the shortfall reflects unresolved V genes, and no reason is known for the rest. The V and J calls and clone size come from that table; D and trimming were worked out from the DNA. Across this sample there are approximately 220,000 clones, with approximately 90% seen only once. The top ten hold around 1.3% of the sample.

A single count supports this clone. The target of this receptor is not known. There are no base qualities to consult, and no much larger clone falls within one base. Taken from cysteine to phenylalanine, the CDR3 has 17 residues. The entry retains the CDR3 DNA only, 51 bases that are in frame from base 1. CDR1 SGHNT and CDR2 YYREEE are derived from the germline V gene (reference sequence). Trimming removed 2 bases from V and 4 bases from J; the gene matches leave 10 bases unexplained. In the prospective study, participants were roughly 18 to 100 years old, resided in about two dozen geographic areas of the United States, and were enrolled through a virtual design. Cohort assignment in the prospective study relied on participant-reported clinical history from a screening survey and a study questionnaire. Recovered participants in ImmuneRACE Cohort 3 were defined by two consecutive negative NP/OP PCR tests, clearance by a healthcare professional, or resolution of symptoms. In the prospective study, mobile phlebotomists collected whole blood, serum and a nasopharyngeal or oropharyngeal swab from each participant. Over a 2-month period, participants in the prospective study had the option of providing additional blood draws and questionnaires. Blood samples from the prospective study were shipped frozen or at room temperature prior to DNA extraction.

The chain was built from TRBV5-4 and TRBJ2-7; 12 nucleotides in the junction match TRBD2. This sequence was found in a young man who had recovered from COVID-19. Specimen: PBMCs or T cells enriched from blood (not recorded which). Read as DNA, the sequence is TGTGCCAGCAGCTTTTCTAGCGGGAGGGGGCGAGGTTACGAGCAGTACTTC. This is translated as CASSFSSGRGRGYEQYF. Reference TRBV5-4 and TRBJ2-7 proteins supply the regions before and after the CDR3; the full variable domain is: ETGVTQSPTHLIKTRGQQVTLRCSSQSGHNTVSWYQQALGQGPQFIFQYYREEENGRGNFPPRFSGLQFPNYSSELNVNALELDDSALYLCASSFSSGRGRGYEQYFGPGTRLTVT.